The present entry profiles one TCR beta chain with its context. No cognate antigen has been identified for it. No base qualities exist here, and no much larger clone lies one base off it. Other DNA sequences within the sample encode an identical CDR3. CDR1 and CDR2, looked up from the germline V gene, are SNHLY and FYNNEI. The junction shows trimming of 8 bases on V and 4 bases on J, plus 8 bases between the germline ends. Counted from cysteine to phenylalanine, this CDR3 has 11 amino acids. The CDR3 DNA has 33 bases and is translated from base 1. This sample was included in a study of blood T cell repertoires in COVID-19 (TCRdb year 2020). Some background on the complete study: Collaborator samples came from the United States, Italy and Spain and covered acute and convalescent phases of COVID-19. The material from the prospective study consisted of cDNA or gDNA derived from T cells, B-cell-depleted T cells, or PBMCs. The dataset comprised deeply sampled blood TCRbeta repertoires from subjects exposed to, actively infected with, or recovered from COVID-19. The repertoires were released in a freely available public database meant as a resource for research on the immune response to SARS-CoV-2. Samples came from the ongoing ImmuneRACE study (first 160 participants) plus 1,254 subjects from 6 global collaborators. The sample metadata nearly always contained a de-identified subject ID, COVID-19 status, age in years and sex. Where HLA class I and class II types were available, the types were taken from metadata supplied by the sample provider, not from assay-based typing.

The immunoSEQ Assay, a bias-controlled multiplex PCR, was used to amplify TCRbeta CDR3 regions from genomic DNA. As for how the authors treated the data: The number of nucleated cells in each sample was estimated from the amplification of reference gene primers within the assay. Sequence reads were collapsed and filtered to measure the absolute abundance of every unique TCRbeta CDR3 rearrangement. Productive Simpson clonality was computed per sample as the square root of Simpson's diversity index over productive rearrangements. In its TCRdb copy, this immuneACCESS table keeps in-frame sequences only and misses some clones. Where compared with another copy, unresolved V genes explain less than half of these, and the others have no known cause. The DNA gave D and trimming, while V, J and clone size come from that table. The sample table holds about 200,000 clones, of which over 60% were seen once. Of the sample, less than 6% is held by the ten largest clones.

The study at large found these results: The amount of clinical and demographic metadata varied by source and participant and was provided uncurated.

Each collaborating institution followed its own protocols to collect whole blood in K2EDTA tubes. For TCRbeta analysis, collaborators shipped samples as frozen whole blood, isolated PBMCs, or DNA extracted from either of those sample types. The receptor was derived from a woman in her 70s with acute or convalescent COVID-19. The chain uses TRBV2 and TRBJ2-5, with a weak D call of TRBD2 (5 bases match). The material sequenced was peripheral blood. In nucleotide form, the sequence is TGTGCCAGCTCCGCGGGAGAGACCCAGTACTTC. This yields the protein CASSAGETQYF.